Given below is one T cell receptor beta chain in context. Sequencing libraries for TCR beta were prepared with iRepertoire HTBI primers and Arm-PCR of CDR3 regions. TCRdb redid the calling of the multiplex PCR reads with MiXCR, one entry per CDR3 protein. The data hold 300,000 to 400,000 distinct CDR3 sequences, with about 20% observed a single time. This record belongs to a study of regulatory T cells in long-lasting Graves disease. Time point given: persistent/refractory GD, antithyroid drugs over 5 years with positive TRAb. There was RNA extracted from PBMCs, and the TCR library was made from it. Graves' disease diagnosis followed American Thyroid Association guidelines. The V segment lost 2 bases and the J segment 0 bases; nucleotides outside the gene matches: 1. Germline V CDR1 and CDR2: DFQATT, SNEGSKA (reference sequence). The CDR3 sequence is 14 residues long.

Sequences were derived from peripheral blood mononuclear cells (PBMCs), sampled when the disease was refractory, from a patient treated with antithyroid drugs. V gene TRBV20-1 combines with J gene TRBJ2-7; 10 bases match TRBD2. The receptor's source is a female donor with Graves disease. CDR3 nucleotides: TGCAGTGCTAGAACTAGCGGGAACTCCTACGAGCAGTACTTC. Residues: CSARTSGNSYEQYF.